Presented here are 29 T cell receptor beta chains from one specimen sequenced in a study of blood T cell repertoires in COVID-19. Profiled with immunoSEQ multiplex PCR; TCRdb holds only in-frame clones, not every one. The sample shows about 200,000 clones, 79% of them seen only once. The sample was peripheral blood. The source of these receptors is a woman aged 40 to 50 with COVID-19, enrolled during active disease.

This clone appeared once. CDR3 loop: CASSFFGQDTEAFF. Written as DNA, the CDR3 is TGTGCCAGCAGTTTTTTCGGACAGGACACTGAAGCTTTCTTT. The gene calls are TRBV27 and TRBJ1-1; 7 nucleotides agree with TRBD1. Germline CDR1 is MNHEY and CDR2 is SMNVEV (reference sequence). The CDR3 runs 14 residues. The V segment lost 3 bases and the J segment 3 bases; nucleotides outside the gene matches: 4.

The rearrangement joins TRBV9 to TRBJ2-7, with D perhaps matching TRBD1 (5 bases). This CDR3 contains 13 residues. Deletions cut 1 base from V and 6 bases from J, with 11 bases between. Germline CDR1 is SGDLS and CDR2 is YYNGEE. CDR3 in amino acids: CASSVSRESEQYF. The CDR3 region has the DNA TGTGCCAGCAGCGTATCCAGGGAATCCGAGCAGTACTTC.

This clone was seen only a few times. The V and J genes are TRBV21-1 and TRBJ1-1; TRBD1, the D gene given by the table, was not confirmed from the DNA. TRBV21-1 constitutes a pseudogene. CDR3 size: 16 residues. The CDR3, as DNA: TGTGCCAGCAGCACGCTATGGGGACAGGGGCGTTCTGAAGCTTTCTTT. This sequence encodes CASSTLWGQGRSEAFF.

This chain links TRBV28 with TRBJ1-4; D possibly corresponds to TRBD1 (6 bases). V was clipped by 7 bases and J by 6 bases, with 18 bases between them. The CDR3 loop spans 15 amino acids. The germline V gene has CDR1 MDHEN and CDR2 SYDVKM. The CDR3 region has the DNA TGTGCCAGCACAACCTTTGGGGGGGGCTATGAAAAACTGTTTTTT. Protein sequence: CASTTFGGGYEKLFF.

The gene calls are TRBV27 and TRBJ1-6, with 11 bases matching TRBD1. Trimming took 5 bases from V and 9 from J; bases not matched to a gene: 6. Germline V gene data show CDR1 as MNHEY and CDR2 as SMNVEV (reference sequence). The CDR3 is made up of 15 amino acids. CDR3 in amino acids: CASSTPGQGGSPLHF. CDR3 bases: TGTGCCAGCAGTACCCCGGGACAGGGGGGTTCACCCCTCCACTTT.

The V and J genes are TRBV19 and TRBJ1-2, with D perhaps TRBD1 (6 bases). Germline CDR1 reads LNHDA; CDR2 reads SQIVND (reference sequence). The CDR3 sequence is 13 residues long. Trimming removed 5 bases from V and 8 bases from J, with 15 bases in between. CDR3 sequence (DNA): TGTGCCAGTAGTCTAGGGGCCAGGGGCGGCTACACCTTC. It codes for CASSLGARGGYTF.

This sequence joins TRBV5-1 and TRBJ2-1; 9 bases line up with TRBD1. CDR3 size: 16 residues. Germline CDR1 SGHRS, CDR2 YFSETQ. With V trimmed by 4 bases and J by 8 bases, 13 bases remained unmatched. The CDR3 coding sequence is TGCGCCAGCAGCCACGGGGACAGGGCTTTGGTCCATGAGCAGTTCTTC. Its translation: CASSHGDRALVHEQFF.

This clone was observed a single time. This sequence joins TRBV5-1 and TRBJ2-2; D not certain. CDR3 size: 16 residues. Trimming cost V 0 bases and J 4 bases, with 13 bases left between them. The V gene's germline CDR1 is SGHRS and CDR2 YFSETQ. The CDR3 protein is CASSLGLEATTGELFF. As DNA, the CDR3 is TGCGCCAGCAGCTTGGGGCTAGAAGCGACCACCGGGGAGCTGTTTTTT.

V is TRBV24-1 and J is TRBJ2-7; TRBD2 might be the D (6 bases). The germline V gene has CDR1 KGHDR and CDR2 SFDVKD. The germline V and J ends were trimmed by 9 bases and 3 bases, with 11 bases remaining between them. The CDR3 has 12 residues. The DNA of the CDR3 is TGTGCCACCGTGACTAGTATCTACGAGCAGTACTTC. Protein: CATVTSIYEQYF.

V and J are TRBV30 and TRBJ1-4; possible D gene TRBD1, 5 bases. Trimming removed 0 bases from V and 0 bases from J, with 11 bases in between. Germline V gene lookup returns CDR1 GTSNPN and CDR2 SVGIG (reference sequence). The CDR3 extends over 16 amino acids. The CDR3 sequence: CAWSVGAVATNEKLFF. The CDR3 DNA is TGTGCCTGGAGTGTAGGGGCGGTTGCAACTAATGAAAAACTGTTTTTT.

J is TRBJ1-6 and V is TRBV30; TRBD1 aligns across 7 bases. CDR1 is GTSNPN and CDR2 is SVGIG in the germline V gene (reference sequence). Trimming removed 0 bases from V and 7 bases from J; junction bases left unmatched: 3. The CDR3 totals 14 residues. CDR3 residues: CAWSVGTVNSPLHF. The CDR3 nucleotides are TGTGCCTGGAGTGTTGGGACAGTGAATTCACCCCTCCACTTT.

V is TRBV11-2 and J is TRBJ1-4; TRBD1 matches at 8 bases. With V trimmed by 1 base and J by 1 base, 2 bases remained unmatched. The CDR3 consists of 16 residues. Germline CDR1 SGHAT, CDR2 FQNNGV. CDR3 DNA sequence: TGTGCCAGCAGCTTAGGGACAGGGCTAACTAATGAAAAACTGTTTTTT. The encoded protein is CASSLGTGLTNEKLFF.

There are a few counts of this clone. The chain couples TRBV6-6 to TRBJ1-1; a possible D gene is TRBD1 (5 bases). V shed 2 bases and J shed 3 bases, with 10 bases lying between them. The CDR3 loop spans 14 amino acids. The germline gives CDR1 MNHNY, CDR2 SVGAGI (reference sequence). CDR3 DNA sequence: TGTGCCAGCAGTTACGGGGGGTCGGACACTGAAGCTTTCTTT. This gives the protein CASSYGGSDTEAFF.

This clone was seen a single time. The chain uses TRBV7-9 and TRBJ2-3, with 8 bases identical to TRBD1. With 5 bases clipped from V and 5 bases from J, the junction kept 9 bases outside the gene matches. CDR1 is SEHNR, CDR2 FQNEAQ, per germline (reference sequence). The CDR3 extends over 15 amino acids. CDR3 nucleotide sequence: TGTGCCAGCAGCATTGACAGGGGTGTCGGAGATACGCAGTATTTT. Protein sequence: CASSIDRGVGDTQYF. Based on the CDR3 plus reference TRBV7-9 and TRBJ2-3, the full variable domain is DTGVSQNPRHKITKRGQNVTFRCDPISEHNRLYWYRQTLGQGPEFLTYFQNEAQLEKSRLLSDRFSAERPKGSFSTLEIQRTEQGDSAMYLCASSIDRGVGDTQYFGPGTRLTVL.

CDR3 residues: CAWRALMGPQHF. The CDR3, as DNA: TGTGCCTGGAGAGCGCTTATGGGGCCCCAGCATTTT. V is TRBV30 and J is TRBJ1-5; D remains ambiguous. Germline CDR1 is GTSNPN and CDR2 is SVGIG (reference sequence). V lost 3 bases and J lost 9, with 12 bases in between. CDR3 length: 12 residues.

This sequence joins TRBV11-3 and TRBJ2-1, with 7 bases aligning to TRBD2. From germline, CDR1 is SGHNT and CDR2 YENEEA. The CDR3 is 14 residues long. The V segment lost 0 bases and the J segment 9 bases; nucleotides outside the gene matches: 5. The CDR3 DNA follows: TGTGCCAGCAGCTTAGAGGGTGCTAGCGGTGAGCAGTTCTTC. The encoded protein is CASSLEGASGEQFF.

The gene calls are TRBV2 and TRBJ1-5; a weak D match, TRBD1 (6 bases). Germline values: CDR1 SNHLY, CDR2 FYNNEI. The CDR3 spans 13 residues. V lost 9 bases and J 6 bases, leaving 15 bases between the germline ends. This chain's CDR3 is CASGGEGVQPQHF. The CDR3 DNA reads TGTGCCAGTGGGGGAGAGGGGGTTCAGCCCCAGCATTTT.

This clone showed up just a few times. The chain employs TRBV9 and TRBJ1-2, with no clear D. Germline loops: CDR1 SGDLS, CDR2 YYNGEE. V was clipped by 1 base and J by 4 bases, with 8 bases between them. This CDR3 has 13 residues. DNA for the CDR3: TGTGCCAGCAGCGTAACGGGTACCTATGGCTACACCTTC. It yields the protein CASSVTGTYGYTF.

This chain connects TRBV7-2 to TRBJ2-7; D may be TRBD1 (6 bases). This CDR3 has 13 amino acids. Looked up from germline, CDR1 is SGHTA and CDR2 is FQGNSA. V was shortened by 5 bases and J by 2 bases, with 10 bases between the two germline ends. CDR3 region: CASSPGVTYEQYF. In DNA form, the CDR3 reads TGTGCCAGCAGCCCAGGGGTTACCTACGAGCAGTACTTC.

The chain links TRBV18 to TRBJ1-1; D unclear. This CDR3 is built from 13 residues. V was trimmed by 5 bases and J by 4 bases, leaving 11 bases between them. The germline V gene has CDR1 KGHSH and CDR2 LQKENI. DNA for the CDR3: TGTGCCAGCTCAATTACGGGAACCACTGAAGCTTTCTTT. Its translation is CASSITGTTEAFF.

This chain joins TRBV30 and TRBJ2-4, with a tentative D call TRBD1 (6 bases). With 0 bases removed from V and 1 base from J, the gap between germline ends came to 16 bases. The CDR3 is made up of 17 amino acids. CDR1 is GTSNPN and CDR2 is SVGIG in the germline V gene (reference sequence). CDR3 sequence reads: CAWSVLPLDRAKNIQYF. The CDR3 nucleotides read TGTGCCTGGAGTGTATTGCCCCTCGACAGGGCCAAAAACATTCAGTACTTC.

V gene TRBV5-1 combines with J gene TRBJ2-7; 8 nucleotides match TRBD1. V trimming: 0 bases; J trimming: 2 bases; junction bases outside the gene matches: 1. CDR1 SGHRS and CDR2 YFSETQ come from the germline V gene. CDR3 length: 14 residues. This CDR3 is CASSLEQGAYEQYF. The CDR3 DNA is TGCGCCAGCAGCTTGGAACAGGGGGCCTACGAGCAGTACTTC.

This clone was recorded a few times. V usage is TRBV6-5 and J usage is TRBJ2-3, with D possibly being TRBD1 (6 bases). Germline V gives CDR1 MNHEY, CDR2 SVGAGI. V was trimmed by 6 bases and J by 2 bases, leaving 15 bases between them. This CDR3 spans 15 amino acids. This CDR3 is CASRSLGGDTDTQYF. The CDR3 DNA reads TGTGCCAGCAGGTCTTTAGGGGGTGACACAGATACGCAGTATTTT.

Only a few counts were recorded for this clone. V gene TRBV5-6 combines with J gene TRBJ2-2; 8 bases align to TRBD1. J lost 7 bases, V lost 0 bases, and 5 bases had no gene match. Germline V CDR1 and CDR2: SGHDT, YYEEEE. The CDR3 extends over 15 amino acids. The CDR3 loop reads CASSLGDRTGGELFF. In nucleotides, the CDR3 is TGTGCCAGCAGCTTGGGGGACAGGACCGGCGGGGAGCTGTTTTTT.

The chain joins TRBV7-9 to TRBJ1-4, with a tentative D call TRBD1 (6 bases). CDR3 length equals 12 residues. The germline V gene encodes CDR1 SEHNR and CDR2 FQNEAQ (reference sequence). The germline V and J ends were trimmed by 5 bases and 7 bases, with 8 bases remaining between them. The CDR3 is CASSPGAEKLFF. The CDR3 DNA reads TGTGCCAGCAGCCCAGGGGCTGAAAAACTGTTTTTT.

The CDR3 sequence: CASSTLGSGSNTEAFF. CDR3 DNA: TGTGCCAGTAGTACCCTCGGTTCAGGATCGAACACTGAAGCTTTCTTT. The genes are TRBV19 and TRBJ1-1; D is unresolved. The V end lost 4 bases, the J end lost 1 base, and 16 bases lay between the germline ends. CDR3 length equals 16 residues. CDR1 LNHDA and CDR2 SQIVND come from the germline V gene (reference sequence).

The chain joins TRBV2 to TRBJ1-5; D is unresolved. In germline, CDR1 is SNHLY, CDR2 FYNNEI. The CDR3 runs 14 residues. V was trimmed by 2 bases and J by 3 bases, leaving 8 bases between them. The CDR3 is CASSELGNNQPQHF. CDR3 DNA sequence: TGTGCCAGCAGTGAACTCGGGAACAATCAGCCCCAGCATTTT.

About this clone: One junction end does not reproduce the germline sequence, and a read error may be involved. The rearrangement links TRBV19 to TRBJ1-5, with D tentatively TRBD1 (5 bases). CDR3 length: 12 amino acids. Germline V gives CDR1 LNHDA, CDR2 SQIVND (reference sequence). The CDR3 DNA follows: TGTGCCAGTAGGGCGGGGGACCGCCGATTTACTTTT. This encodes CASRAGDRRFTF.

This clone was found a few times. The CDR3 loop is CASGLGQMNSPLHF. CDR3 in DNA: TGTGCTAGTGGTTTGGGGCAGATGAACTCACCCCTCCACTTT. The chain is built from TRBV12-5 and TRBJ1-6; no definite D call. Germline values: CDR1 LGHNT, CDR2 FRNRAP. With 1 base removed from V and 10 bases from J, the gap between germline ends came to 11 bases. The CDR3 contains 14 residues.